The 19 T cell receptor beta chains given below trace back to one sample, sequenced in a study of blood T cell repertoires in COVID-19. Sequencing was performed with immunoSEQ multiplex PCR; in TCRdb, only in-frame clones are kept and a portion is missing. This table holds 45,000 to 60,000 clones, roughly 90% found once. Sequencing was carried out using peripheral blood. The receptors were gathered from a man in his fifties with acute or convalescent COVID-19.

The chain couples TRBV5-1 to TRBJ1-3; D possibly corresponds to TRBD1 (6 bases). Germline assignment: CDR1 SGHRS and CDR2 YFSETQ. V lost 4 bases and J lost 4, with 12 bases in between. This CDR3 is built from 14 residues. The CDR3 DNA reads TGCGCCAGCAGCGATACAGGGTCCGGAAACACCATATATTTT. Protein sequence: CASSDTGSGNTIYF.

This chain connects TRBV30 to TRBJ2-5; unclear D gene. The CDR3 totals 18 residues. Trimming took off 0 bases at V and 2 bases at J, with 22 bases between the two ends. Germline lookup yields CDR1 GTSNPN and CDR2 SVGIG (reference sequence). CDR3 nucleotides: TGTGCCTGGAGTGTACGAAACTATGGCAGTCACCTTCAAGAGACCCAGTACTTC. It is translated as CAWSVRNYGSHLQETQYF.

The CDR3 loop is CAWSLYRGPNEKLFF. The CDR3 DNA is TGTGCCTGGAGTCTTTACAGGGGGCCTAATGAAAAACTGTTTTTT. V and J are TRBV30 and TRBJ1-4; 9 nucleotides match TRBD1. The CDR3 is 15 amino acids. Germline CDR1 reads GTSNPN; CDR2 reads SVGIG (reference sequence). V was clipped by 2 bases and J by 3 bases; unmatched bases: 4.

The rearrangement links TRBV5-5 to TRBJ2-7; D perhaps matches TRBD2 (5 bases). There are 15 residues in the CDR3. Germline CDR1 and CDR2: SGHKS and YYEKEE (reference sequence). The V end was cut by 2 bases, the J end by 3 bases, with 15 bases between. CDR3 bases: TGTGCCAGCAGCTTATACAATGGACTGTTCTACGAGCAGTACTTC. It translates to CASSLYNGLFYEQYF. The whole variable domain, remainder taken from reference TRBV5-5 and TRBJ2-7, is DAGVTQSPTHLIKTRGQQVTLRCSPISGHKSVSWYQQVLGQGPQFIFQYYEKEERGRGNFPDRFSARQFPNYSSELNVNALLLGDSALYLCASSLYNGLFYEQYFGPGTRLTVT.

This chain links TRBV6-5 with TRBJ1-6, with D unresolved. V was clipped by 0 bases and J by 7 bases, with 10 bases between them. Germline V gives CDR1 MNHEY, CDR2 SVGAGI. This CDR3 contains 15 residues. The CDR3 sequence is CASSYSRASNSPLHF. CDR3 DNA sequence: TGTGCCAGCAGTTACTCCCGGGCTAGCAATTCACCCCTCCACTTT.

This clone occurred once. CDR3 nucleotides: TGTGCCAGCAGCTTGTTCCCCGGACTCAACGAGCAGTACTTC. It translates to CASSLFPGLNEQYF. This sequence joins TRBV5-6 and TRBJ2-7; TRBD2 might be the D (5 bases). The CDR3 extends over 14 amino acids. Germline V lookup: CDR1 SGHDT, CDR2 YYEEEE. V dropped 1 base and J dropped 5 bases, with 13 bases sitting between them.

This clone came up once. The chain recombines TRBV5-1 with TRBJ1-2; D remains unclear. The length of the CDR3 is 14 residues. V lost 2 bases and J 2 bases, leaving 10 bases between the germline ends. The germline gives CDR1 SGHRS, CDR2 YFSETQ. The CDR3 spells CASSLSAANYGYTF. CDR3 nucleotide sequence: TGCGCCAGCAGCTTAAGTGCAGCGAACTATGGCTACACCTTC.

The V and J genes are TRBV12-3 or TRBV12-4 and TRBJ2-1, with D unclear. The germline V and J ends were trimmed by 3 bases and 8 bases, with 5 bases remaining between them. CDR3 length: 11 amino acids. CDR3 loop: CASSFDYEQFF. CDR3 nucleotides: TGTGCCAGCAGTTTTGACTATGAGCAGTTCTTC.

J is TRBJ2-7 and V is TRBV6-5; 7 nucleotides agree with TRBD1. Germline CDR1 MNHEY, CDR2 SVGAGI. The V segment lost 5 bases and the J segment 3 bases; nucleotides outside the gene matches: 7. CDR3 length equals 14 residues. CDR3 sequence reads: CASSIRDRNYEQYF. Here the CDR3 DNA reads TGTGCCAGCAGTATCCGGGACAGAAACTACGAGCAGTACTTC.

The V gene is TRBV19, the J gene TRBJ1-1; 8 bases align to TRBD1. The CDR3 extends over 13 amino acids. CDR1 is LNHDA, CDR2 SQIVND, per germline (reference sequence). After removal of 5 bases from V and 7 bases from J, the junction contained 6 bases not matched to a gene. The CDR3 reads CASSSGQGNEAFF. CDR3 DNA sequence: TGTGCCAGTAGTTCCGGACAGGGAAATGAAGCTTTCTTT.

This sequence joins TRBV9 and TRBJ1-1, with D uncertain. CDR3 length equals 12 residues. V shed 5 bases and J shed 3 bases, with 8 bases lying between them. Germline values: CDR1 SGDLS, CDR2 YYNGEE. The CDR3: CASSSGDTEAFF. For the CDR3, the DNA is TGTGCCAGCAGTTCGGGTGACACTGAAGCTTTCTTT.

CDR3 amino acids: CASSFKGGRGNNEQFF. The CDR3 DNA reads as TGTGCCAGCAGCTTTAAAGGCGGGAGGGGGAACAATGAGCAGTTCTTC. This chain links TRBV7-9 with TRBJ2-1; 9 bases align to TRBD2. The V and J ends lost 3 bases and 5 bases, in that order; junction bases with no gene match: 8. Germline V gives CDR1 SEHNR, CDR2 FQNEAQ (reference sequence). CDR3 length equals 16 residues. Supplemented by reference TRBV7-9 and TRBJ2-1, the full variable domain reads DTGVSQNPRHKITKRGQNVTFRCDPISEHNRLYWYRQTLGQGPEFLTYFQNEAQLEKSRLLSDRFSAERPKGSFSTLEIQRTEQGDSAMYLCASSFKGGRGNNEQFFGPGTRLTVL.

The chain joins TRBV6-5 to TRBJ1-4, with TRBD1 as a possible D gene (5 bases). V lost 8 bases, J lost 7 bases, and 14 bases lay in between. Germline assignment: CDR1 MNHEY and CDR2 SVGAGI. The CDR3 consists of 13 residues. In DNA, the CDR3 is TGTGCCAGCGAATACAGGCGTAGTGAAAAACTGTTTTTT. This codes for CASEYRRSEKLFF.

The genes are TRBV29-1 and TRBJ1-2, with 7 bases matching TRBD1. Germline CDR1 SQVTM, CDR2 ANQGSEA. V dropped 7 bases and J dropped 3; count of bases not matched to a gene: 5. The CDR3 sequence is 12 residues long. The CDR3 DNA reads TGCAGCGCCCCACAGGGGCACTATGGCTACACCTTC. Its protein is CSAPQGHYGYTF.

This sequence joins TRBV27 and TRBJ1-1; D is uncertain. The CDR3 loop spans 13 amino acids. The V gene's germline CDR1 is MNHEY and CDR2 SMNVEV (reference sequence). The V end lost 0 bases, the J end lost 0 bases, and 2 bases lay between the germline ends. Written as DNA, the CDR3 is TGTGCCAGCAGTTTATCTATGAACACTGAAGCTTTCTTT. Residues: CASSLSMNTEAFF.

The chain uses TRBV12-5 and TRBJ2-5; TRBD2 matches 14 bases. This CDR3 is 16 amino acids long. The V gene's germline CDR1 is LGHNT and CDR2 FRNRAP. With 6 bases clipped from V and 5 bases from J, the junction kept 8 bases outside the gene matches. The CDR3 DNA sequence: TGTGCTAGTGGGCCCGGGACTAGCGGGAGAGTGGAGACCCAGTACTTC. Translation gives CASGPGTSGRVETQYF.

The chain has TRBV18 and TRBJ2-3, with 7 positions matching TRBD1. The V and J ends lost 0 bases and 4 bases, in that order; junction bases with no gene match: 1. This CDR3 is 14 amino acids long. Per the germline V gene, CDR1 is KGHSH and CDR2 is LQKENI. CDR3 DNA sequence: TGTGCCAGCTCACCACCCCAGGGGGCAGATACGCAGTATTTT. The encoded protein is CASSPPQGADTQYF. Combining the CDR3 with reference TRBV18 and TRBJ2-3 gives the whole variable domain NAGVMQNPRHLVRRRGQEARLRCSPMKGHSHVYWYRQLPEEGLKFMVYLQKENIIDESGMPKERFSAEFPKEGPSILRIQQVVRGDSAAYFCASSPPQGADTQYFGPGTRLTVL.

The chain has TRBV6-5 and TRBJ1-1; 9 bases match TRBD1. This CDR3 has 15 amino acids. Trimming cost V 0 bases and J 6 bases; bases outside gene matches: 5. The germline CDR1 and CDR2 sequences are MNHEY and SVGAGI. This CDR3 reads CASSYSDRGEAEAFF. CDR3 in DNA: TGTGCCAGCAGTTACTCCGACAGGGGGGAGGCTGAAGCTTTCTTT.

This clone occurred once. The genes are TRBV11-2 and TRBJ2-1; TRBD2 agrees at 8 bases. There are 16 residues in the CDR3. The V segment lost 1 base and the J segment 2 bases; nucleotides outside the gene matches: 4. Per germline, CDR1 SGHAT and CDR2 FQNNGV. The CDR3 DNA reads TGTGCCAGCAGCTTAGCCCCAGCGGGAGCCTACAATGAGCAGTTCTTC. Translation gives CASSLAPAGAYNEQFF.